The present entry profiles one TCR beta chain with its context. A much bigger clone sits one base away, suggesting this may be a read error. There are 17 residues in the CDR3. Germline V gene data show CDR1 as SGHRS and CDR2 as YFSETQ. This specimen belongs to a study of patients and donors after allogeneic stem cell transplantation. TCRdb used MiXCR to reprocess the RT-PCR reads, holding one entry per CDR3 protein. Among approximately 140,000 distinct CDR3 sequences listed, approximately 40% were seen once. This chain joins TRBV5-1 and TRBJ2-1; 15 bases map to TRBD2. Sequences were obtained from blood, either unsorted or a sorted T cell fraction (not recorded which). This clonotype was obtained from a human donor who was either an allogeneic HSCT recipient or a stem cell or donor lymphocyte infusion donor (not recorded which). It is not recorded whose cells these are; they may come from a transplant donor. CDR3 amino acids: CASSADPGLAGGNEQLF. CDR3 nucleotides: TGCGCCAGCAGCGCCGACCCGGGACTAGCGGGGGGTAATGAGCAGCTCTTC.